The present entry profiles one TCR beta chain with its context. Its antigen remains unidentified. This specimen belongs to a study of T cell responses to AZD1222 COVID-19 vaccine. The repertoire was sequenced with immunoSEQ multiplex PCR; TCRdb's copy has only in-frame clones and lacks some. The profile shows roughly 160,000 clones, 92% of them singletons. Study-wide findings and caveats: Only a handful of AZD1222 recipients tested seropositive at baseline. Mapped onto spike, vaccine-associated CD4 TCRs spanned it and were dominant at 160-218 and 743-854. Variant regions that are unmutated are reportedly the target of nearly half of spike-specific TCRs.

This TCR derives from an adult who received the AZD1222 COVID-19 vaccine. The specimen comprised peripheral blood, sampled 28 days after the second AZD1222 dose.

CDR3 coding DNA: TGTGCCAGCAGCCAAACATCCTACGAGCAGTACTTC. This sequence encodes CASSQTSYEQYF. This chain connects TRBV3-1 (or the pseudogene TRBV3-2) to TRBJ2-7; D gene ambiguous. V gave up 2 bases and J gave up 1 base, with 3 bases separating them. There are 12 residues in the CDR3. The germline V gene has CDR1 LGHDT and CDR2 YNNKEL (reference sequence).